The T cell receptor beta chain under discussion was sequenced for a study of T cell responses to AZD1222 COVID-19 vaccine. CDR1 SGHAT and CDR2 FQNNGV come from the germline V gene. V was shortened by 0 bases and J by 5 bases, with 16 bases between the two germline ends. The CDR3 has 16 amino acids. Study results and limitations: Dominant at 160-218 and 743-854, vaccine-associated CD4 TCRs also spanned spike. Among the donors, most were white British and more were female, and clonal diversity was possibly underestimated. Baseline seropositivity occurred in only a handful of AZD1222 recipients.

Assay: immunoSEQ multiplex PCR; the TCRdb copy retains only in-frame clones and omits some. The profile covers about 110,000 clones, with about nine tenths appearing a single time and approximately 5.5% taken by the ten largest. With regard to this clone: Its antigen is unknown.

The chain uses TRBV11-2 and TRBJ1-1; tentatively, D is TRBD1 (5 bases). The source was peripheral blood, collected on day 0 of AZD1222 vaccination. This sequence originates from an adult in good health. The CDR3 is CASSLDSARGRTEAFF. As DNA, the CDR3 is TGTGCCAGCAGCTTAGACTCTGCAAGGGGAAGAACTGAAGCTTTCTTT. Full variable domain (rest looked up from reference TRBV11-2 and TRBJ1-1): EAGVAQSPRYKIIEKRQSVAFWCNPISGHATLYWYQQILGQGPKLLIQFQNNGVVDDSQLPKDRFSAERLKGVDSTLKIQPAKLEDSAVYLCASSLDSARGRTEAFFGQGTRLTVV.